This entry features one T cell receptor (beta chain) sequence. Its antigen is undetermined. The sample originates from a study of T-cell reconstitution after alpha-beta-depleted transplantation in children. The TCRbeta library incorporated unique molecular identifiers. TCRdb re-derived calls from the PCR reads in MiXCR, one entry per CDR3 protein. Here the sample spans 450,000 to 600,000 distinct CDR3 sequences, 10% to 15% being singletons. Germline CDR1 is SGHTA and CDR2 is FQGTGA. With 4 bases clipped from V and 5 bases from J, the junction kept 11 bases outside the gene matches. The CDR3 totals 16 residues. General study points: About two months after transplant, alpha-beta T cells reportedly came from several hundred expanded graft clones.

This receptor was taken from a male patient younger than 18 who had a stem cell transplant for acute myeloid leukemia, so the T cells may come from the graft donor. This chain uses TRBV7-3 with TRBJ2-3; 8 bases fit TRBD2. The input for sequencing was PBMCs, mostly from graft donor cells, taken 360 days after TCRalphabeta/CD19-depleted stem cell transplant. The CDR3 reads CASSSPGTRFGDTQYF. The CDR3 DNA follows: TGTGCCAGCAGCTCACCCGGGACTAGGTTTGGAGATACGCAGTATTTT.